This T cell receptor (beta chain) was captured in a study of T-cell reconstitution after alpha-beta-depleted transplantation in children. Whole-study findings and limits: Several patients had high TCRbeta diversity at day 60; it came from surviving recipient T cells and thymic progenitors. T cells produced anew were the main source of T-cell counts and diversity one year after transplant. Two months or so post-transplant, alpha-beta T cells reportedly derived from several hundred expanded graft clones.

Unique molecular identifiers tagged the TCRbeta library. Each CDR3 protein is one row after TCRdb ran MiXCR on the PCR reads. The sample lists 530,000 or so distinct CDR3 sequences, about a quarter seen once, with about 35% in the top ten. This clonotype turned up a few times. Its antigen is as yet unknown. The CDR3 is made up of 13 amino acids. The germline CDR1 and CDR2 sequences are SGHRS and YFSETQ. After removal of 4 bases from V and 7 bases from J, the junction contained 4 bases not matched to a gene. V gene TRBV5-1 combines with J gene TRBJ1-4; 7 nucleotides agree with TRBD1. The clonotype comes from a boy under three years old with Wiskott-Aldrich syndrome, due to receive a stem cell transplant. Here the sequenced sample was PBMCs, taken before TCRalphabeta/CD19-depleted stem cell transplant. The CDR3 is CASSTTGIEKLFF. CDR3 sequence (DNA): TGCGCCAGCAGCACGACAGGGATTGAAAAACTGTTTTTT.